This T cell receptor (beta chain) was sequenced during a study of blood T cell repertoires in COVID-19. About the study: The origin of the acute and convalescent COVID-19 samples was the United States, Italy and Spain.

Profiled with immunoSEQ multiplex PCR; TCRdb holds only in-frame clones, not every one. In the table there are 250,000 to 350,000 clones, around 90% of which are singletons. Sequenced sample: peripheral blood. The sequence derives from a woman aged 50 to 60 who had recovered from COVID-19.

The CDR3 DNA sequence: TGTGCCACCAGTCAGGACAGGGGCACCGGGGAGCTGTTTTTT. Amino acid sequence: CATSQDRGTGELFF. The chain joins TRBV15 to TRBJ2-2; TRBD1 matches 9 bases. Trimming cost V 6 bases and J 4 bases; bases outside gene matches: 3. Germline V gene lookup returns CDR1 LNHNV and CDR2 YYDKDF (reference sequence). This CDR3 spans 14 amino acids.